The 8 T cell receptor beta chains presented below share a single source sample, sequenced in a study of CD8+CD57+ T cells in acquired aplastic anemia. Flow cytometry had shown expanded CD8+CD57+ cells in the patients chosen for sequencing. The study profiled TCR beta VDJ and CDR3 using genomic DNA as template. Using its own MiXCR run on the reads, TCRdb lists one record per CDR3 protein. The table has about 250,000 distinct CDR3 sequences, around 45% seen once. Material for sequencing was sorted CD4+, CD8+, or CD8+CD57+ T cells (not recorded which) from PBMCs. The receptor set was obtained from a human donor with aplastic anemia.

The J gene is TRBJ1-2, the V gene TRBV29-1; D uncertain. Germline V gives CDR1 SQVTM, CDR2 ANQGSEA. CDR3 size: 11 residues. The CDR3 spells CMVEGVNGYTF. The CDR3 region has the DNA TGCATGGTTGAGGGAGTGAATGGCTACACCTTC.

This clonotype was observed at least ten times. CDR3 sequence (DNA): TGCGCCAGCAGTCCGGGACTAGGTTACAATGAGCAGTTCTTC. Its translation: CASSPGLGYNEQFF. This chain links TRBV4-1 with TRBJ2-1; 8 bases match TRBD2. This CDR3 has 14 residues. The germline CDR1 and CDR2 sequences are MGHRA and YSYEKL. Trimming cost V 6 bases and J 4 bases; bases outside gene matches: 5.

In regard to this clonotype: One junction end disagrees with the germline gene, perhaps due to a read error. The V and J genes are TRBV28 and TRBJ1-4, with unresolved D. Per germline, CDR1 MDHEN and CDR2 SYDVKM. The CDR3 runs to 15 residues. The DNA for the CDR3 is TGTGCCAGCAGTTTATCAGTTGCAACTAATGAAGAACTGTTTTTT. Protein sequence: CASSLSVATNEELFF.

This chain connects TRBV15 to TRBJ1-6; 8 positions agree with TRBD1. The CDR3 is 15 residues long. Germline V gene sequence: CDR1 LNHNV, CDR2 YYDKDF (reference sequence). Losses at the gene ends were 3 bases for V and 7 bases for J; bases not matched to a gene: 5. The CDR3 sequence is CATSSLQGGNSPLHF. DNA of the CDR3: TGTGCCACCAGCAGTCTACAGGGGGGCAATTCACCCCTCCACTTT.

This clonotype appeared many times. V is TRBV7-2 and J is TRBJ1-1; D unclear. Deletions cut 1 base from V and 4 bases from J, with 7 bases between. The CDR3 totals 13 residues. In germline, CDR1 is SGHTA, CDR2 FQGNSA. CDR3 region: CASSLGPVTEAFF. CDR3 coding DNA: TGTGCCAGCAGCTTAGGCCCGGTCACTGAAGCTTTCTTT. Based on the CDR3 plus reference TRBV7-2 and TRBJ1-1, the full variable domain is GAGVSQSPSNKVTEKGKDVELRCDPISGHTALYWYRQSLGQGLEFLIYFQGNSAPDKSGLPSDRFSAERTGGSVSTLTIQRTQQEDSAVYLCASSLGPVTEAFFGQGTRLTVV.

Comments on this clonotype: No conserved phenylalanine or tryptophan is present at the end of the CDR3, so a read error is the likely explanation. V is TRBV7-9 and J is TRBJ1-2; unclear D gene. The CDR3 spans 12 residues. Germline V gives CDR1 SEHNR, CDR2 FQNEAQ (reference sequence). With 2 bases removed from V and 6 bases from J, the gap between germline ends came to 7 bases. The CDR3 protein is CASSLSWDGYTG. CDR3 nucleotide sequence: TGTGCCAGCAGCTTAAGTTGGGATGGCTACACCGGC.

The V call is TRBV10-1, the J call TRBJ1-5; 9 bases fit TRBD1. The CDR3 is 14 residues long. Germline CDR1 reads WNHNN; CDR2 reads SYGVQD (reference sequence). The J segment lost 6 bases and the V segment lost 4 bases, leaving 4 bases of the junction unmatched. For the CDR3, the DNA is TGCGCCAGCAGTGTCCGGGACAGGGTTCAGCCCCAGCATTTT. It is translated as CASSVRDRVQPQHF.

The J gene is TRBJ2-5, the V gene TRBV2; 8 bases are a match to TRBD2. J was trimmed by 1 base and V by 6 bases; bases with no gene match: 7. The CDR3 is 15 residues long. Germline V gene lookup returns CDR1 SNHLY and CDR2 FYNNEI. The CDR3 protein is CASSLDAGGQETQYF. Written as DNA, the CDR3 is TGTGCCAGCAGCTTAGATGCGGGGGGCCAAGAGACCCAGTACTTC.